This TCR beta chain was observed in a study of PD-L1 blockade in urothelial cancer. Study-level information: It was around 2014 that patients started atezolizumab at 1,200 mg intravenously every 3 weeks. A median blood sample held about 150,000 T cells and approximately 83,000 unique TCRs.

The CDR3 is made up of 17 amino acids. CDR1 and CDR2 from the germline V gene are SGHTA and FQGTGA. J was trimmed by 4 bases and V by 1 base; bases with no gene match: 9. Measured with immunoSEQ multiplex PCR; TCRdb has only the in-frame clones, and not every one. The sample shows almost 50,000 clones, about 86% of them seen only once. The time point was: pretreatment peripheral blood. The chain is built from TRBV7-3 and TRBJ2-5, with 10 bases matching TRBD1. The sequence was obtained from a man in his 70s with urothelial cancer. The sequences come from PBMCs, collected around atezolizumab (anti-PD-L1) treatment. CDR3: CASSLMGTGEGAETQYF. The CDR3 nucleotides read TGTGCCAGCAGCTTAATGGGGACAGGGGAGGGGGCAGAGACCCAGTACTTC.